This TCR beta chain originates from a study of regulatory T cells in long-lasting Graves disease. The time point is: newly diagnosed GD, antithyroid drugs for less than 3 months. After RNA was extracted from PBMCs, the TCR library was made from it. American Thyroid Association guidelines defined Graves' disease diagnosis. Study-level findings and limits: With a small sample size, accuracy may have been reduced.

CDR3 length: 18 residues. Trimming cost V 3 bases and J 8 bases; bases outside gene matches: 14. Germline CDR1 reads SGDLS; CDR2 reads YYNGEE. This clonotype was counted ten times or more. Antigen unknown. CDR3 regions were amplified by Arm-PCR using iRepertoire HTBI primers to build TCR beta libraries. A single record per CDR3 protein comes from TCRdb applying MiXCR to the multiplex PCR reads. The sample includes about half a million distinct CDR3 sequences, around 12% of them seen just once. These data were also filed under a second study, of T cells in Graves' hyperthyroidism and ophthalmopathy.

The material was peripheral blood mononuclear cells (PBMCs), obtained at new diagnosis, from a patient treated with antithyroid drugs. The chain is built from TRBV9 and TRBJ2-1, with 13 bases lining up with TRBD2. The origin of this receptor is a woman aged 25 to 39 with Graves disease. The CDR3: CASSATSGRAPLMDEQFF. DNA of the CDR3: TGTGCCAGCAGCGCTACTAGCGGGAGGGCCCCTTTGATGGATGAGCAGTTCTTC.